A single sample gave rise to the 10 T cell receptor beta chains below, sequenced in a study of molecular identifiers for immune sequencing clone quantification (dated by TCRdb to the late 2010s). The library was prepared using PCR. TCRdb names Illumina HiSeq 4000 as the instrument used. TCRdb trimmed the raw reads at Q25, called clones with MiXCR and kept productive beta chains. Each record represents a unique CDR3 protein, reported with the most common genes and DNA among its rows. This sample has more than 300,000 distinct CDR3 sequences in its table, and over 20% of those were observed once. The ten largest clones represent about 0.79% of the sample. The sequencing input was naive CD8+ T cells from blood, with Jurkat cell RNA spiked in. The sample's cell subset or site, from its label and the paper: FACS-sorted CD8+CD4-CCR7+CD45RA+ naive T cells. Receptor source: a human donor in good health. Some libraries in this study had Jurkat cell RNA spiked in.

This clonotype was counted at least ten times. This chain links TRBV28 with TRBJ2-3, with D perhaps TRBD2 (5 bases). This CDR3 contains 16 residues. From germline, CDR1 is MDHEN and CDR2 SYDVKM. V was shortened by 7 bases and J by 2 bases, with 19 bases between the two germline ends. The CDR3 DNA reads TGTGCCAGCAACCTGGGCGCGCGGGCGATCACAGATACGCAGTATTTT. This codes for CASNLGARAITDTQYF.

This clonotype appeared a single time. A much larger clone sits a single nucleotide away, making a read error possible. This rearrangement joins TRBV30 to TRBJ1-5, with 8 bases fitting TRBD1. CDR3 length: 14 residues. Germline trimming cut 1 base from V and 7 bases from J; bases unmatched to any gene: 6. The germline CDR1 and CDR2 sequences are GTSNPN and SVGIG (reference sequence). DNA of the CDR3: TGTGCCTGGAGTGACGGACAGGGTAGGCAGCCCCAGCATTTT. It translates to CAWSDGQGRQPQHF.

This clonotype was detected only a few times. The DNA of the CDR3 is TGCGCCAGCAGCTTGTTTCTAGCGGGAGTAAGCACAGATACGCAGTATTTT. It codes for CASSLFLAGVSTDTQYF. The chain carries TRBV5-1 and TRBJ2-3; TRBD2 agrees at 10 bases. Germline-derived CDR1 and CDR2 are SGHRS and YFSETQ. Unmatched junction bases numbered 5, after V lost 1 base and J lost 0 bases. CDR3 length: 17 residues.

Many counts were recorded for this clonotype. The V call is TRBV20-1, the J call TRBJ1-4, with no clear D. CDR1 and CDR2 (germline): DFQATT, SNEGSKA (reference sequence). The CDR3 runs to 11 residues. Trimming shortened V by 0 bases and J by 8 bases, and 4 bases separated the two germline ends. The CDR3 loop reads CSARETEKLFF. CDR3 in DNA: TGCAGTGCTAGAGAGACGGAAAAACTGTTTTTT.

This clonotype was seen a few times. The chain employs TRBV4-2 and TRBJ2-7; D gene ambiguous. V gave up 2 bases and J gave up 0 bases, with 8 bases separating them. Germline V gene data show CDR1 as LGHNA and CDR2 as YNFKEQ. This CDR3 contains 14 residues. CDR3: CASSQRWASYEQYF. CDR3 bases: TGTGCCAGCAGCCAACGGTGGGCCTCCTACGAGCAGTACTTC.

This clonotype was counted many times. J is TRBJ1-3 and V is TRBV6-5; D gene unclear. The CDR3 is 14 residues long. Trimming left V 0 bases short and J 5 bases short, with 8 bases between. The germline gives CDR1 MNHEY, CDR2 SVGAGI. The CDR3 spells CASSYSAGRNTIYF. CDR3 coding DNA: TGTGCCAGCAGTTACTCAGCAGGTCGAAACACCATATATTTT.

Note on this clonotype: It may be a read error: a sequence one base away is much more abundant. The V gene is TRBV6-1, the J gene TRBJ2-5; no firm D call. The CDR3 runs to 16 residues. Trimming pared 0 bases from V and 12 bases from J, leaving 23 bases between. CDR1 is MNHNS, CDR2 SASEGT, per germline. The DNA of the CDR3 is TGTGCCAGCAGTGAAGCCCCCTGGTCAGGCGCCGATTCGGAGTACTTC. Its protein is CASSEAPWSGADSEYF.

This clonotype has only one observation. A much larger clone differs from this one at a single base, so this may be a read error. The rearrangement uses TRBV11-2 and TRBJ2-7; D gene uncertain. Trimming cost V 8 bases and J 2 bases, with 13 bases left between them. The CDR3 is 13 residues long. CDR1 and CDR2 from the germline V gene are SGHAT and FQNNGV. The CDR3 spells CASGPDPTYEQYF. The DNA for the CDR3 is TGTGCCAGCGGCCCCGACCCCACCTACGAGCAGTACTTC.

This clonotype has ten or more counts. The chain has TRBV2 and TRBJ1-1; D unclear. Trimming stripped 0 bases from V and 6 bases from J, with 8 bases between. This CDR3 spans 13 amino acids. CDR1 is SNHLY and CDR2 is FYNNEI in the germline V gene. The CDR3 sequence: CASSEATYPEAFF. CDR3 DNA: TGTGCCAGCAGTGAAGCGACTTACCCTGAAGCTTTCTTT.

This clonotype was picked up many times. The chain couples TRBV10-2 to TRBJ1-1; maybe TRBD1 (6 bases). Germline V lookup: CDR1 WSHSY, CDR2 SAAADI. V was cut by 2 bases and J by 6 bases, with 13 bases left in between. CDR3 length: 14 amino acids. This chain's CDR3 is CASSEGRGSSEAFF. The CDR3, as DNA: TGCGCCAGCAGTGAGGGCAGGGGCTCGTCTGAAGCTTTCTTT.